This T cell receptor (beta chain) was sequenced in a study of blood T cell repertoires in COVID-19. TCRdb keeps only in-frame clones here, not all; method: immunoSEQ multiplex PCR. The sample has 150,000 to 200,000 clones, 70% to 85% seen once. The CDR3 has 16 residues. Germline loops: CDR1 SGDLS, CDR2 YYNGEE. V lost 3 bases and J 8 bases, leaving 22 bases between the germline ends. This TCR was recovered from an older woman with acute COVID-19. V usage is TRBV9 and J usage is TRBJ2-3, with D possibly matching TRBD2 (5 bases). The source material was PBMCs or T cells enriched from blood (not recorded which). The CDR3 sequence is CASSAPRDGGPGTQYF. The CDR3 DNA reads as TGTGCCAGCAGCGCCCCCCGCGACGGAGGCCCGGGTACGCAGTATTTT.